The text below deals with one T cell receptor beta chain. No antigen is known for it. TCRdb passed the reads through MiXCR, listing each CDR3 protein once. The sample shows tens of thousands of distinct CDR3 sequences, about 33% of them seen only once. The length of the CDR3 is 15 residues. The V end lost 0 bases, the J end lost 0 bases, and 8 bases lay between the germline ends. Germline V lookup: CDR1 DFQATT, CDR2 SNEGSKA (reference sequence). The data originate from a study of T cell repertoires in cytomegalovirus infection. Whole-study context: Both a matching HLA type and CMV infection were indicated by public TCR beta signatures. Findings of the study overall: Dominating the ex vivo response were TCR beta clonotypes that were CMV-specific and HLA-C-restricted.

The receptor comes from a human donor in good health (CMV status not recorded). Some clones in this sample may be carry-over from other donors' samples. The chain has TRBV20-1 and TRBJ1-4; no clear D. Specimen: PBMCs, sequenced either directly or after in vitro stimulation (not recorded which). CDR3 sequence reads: CSARDGPATNEKLFF. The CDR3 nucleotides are TGCAGTGCTAGAGACGGGCCGGCAACTAATGAAAAACTGTTTTTT.